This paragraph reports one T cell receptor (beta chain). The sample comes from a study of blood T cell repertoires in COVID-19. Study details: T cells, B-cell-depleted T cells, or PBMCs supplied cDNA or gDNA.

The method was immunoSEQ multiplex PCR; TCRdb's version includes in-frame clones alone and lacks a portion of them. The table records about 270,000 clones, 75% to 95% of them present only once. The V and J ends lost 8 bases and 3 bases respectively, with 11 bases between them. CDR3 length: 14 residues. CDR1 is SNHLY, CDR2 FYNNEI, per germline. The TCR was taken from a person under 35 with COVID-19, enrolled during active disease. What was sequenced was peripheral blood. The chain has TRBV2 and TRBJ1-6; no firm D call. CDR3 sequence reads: CASGDGNYNSPLHF. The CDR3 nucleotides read TGTGCCAGCGGAGACGGAAACTATAATTCACCCCTCCACTTT.